The rows below give T cell receptor beta chains drawn from one sample of a study of prognosis after radiotherapy for stage I lung cancer. One entry per CDR3 protein, called by TCRdb with MiXCR from the multiplex PCR reads. The top ten hold roughly 15% of the sample, which has about 35,000 distinct CDR3 sequences, 30% to 35% seen once. Sequenced here: PBMCs, sampled before or after stereotactic body radiation therapy (not recorded which). Receptors originate from a donor at least 50 years old with non-small cell lung cancer. Each CDR3 is given with its conserved first and last residue. The D gene is left open where the match is weak. Some rows have no size entry. The others give once, few or many, or a class for an expanded clone.

v_call,clone_size,j_call,d_call,cdr3_aa,cdr3_nt
TRBV25-1,medium-sized,TRBJ2-2,TRBD2,CASSGTSGSATGELFF,TGTGCCAGCAGTGGGACTAGCGGGAGTGCCACCGGGGAGCTGTTTTTT
TRBV11-2,many,TRBJ2-5,-,CASSLTQGPETQYF,TGTGCCAGCAGCTTAACACAGGGACCAGAGACCCAGTACTTC
TRBV5-1,medium-sized,TRBJ1-2,TRBD1,CASRLRPQGAGYGYTF,TGCGCCAGCAGATTGAGGCCTCAGGGGGCGGGCTATGGCTACACCTTC
TRBV9,-,TRBJ2-5,TRBD2,CASSVTGLAEETQYF,TGTGCCAGCAGCGTTACGGGACTAGCGGAAGAGACCCAGTACTTC
TRBV12-3/TRBV12-4,-,TRBJ2-1,-,CASSLAQSLLSNEQFF,TGTGCCAGCAGTTTAGCGCAGTCCCTGTTGTCCAATGAGCAGTTCTTC
TRBV20-1,once,TRBJ2-3,-,CSARDPNIADTQYF,TGCAGTGCTAGAGATCCGAATATTGCAGATACGCAGTATTTT
TRBV20-1,many,TRBJ2-1,TRBD2,CSARPSGSGIDEQFF,TGCAGTGCGAGACCATCGGGTAGCGGGATCGATGAGCAGTTCTTC
TRBV7-9,many,TRBJ2-7,-,CASSSHYYEQYF,TGTGCCAGCAGCTCACACTACTACGAGCAGTACTTC
TRBV4-1,many,TRBJ2-7,-,CASSQRTGPYNRVSYEQYF,TGCGCCAGCAGCCAACGTACCGGTCCGTACAACCGGGTCTCCTACGAGCAGTACTTC
TRBV6-5,-,TRBJ1-3,-,CASSYSNGGNTIYF,TGTGCCAGCAGTTACTCGAATGGGGGAAACACCATATATTTT
TRBV9,many,TRBJ2-3,-,CASSVELVGSTDTQYF,TGTGCCAGCAGCGTAGAGTTGGTCGGTAGCACAGATACGCAGTATTTT
TRBV6-1,many,TRBJ1-3,-,CASSETGIVFGNTIYF,TGTGCCAGCAGTGAAACCGGTATAGTCTTTGGAAACACCATATATTTT